This T cell receptor beta chain was identified in a study of response to subunit inactivated influenza vaccine. The study's findings and limits: The authors suggested that few new T cells are recruited per seasonal influenza vaccination.

J lost 3 bases, V lost 5 bases, and 8 bases had no gene match. Germline assignment: CDR1 MDHEN and CDR2 SYDVKM. The CDR3 has 16 amino acids. TCRdb fed the RT-PCR reads into MiXCR, producing one record per CDR3 protein. Counted here are 450,000 to 700,000 distinct CDR3 sequences, 14% occurring once; the ten biggest clones make up around 10%. The table lists this clonotype with a few counts. No antigen is known for it. The clonotype originates from a man in his fifties who received an inactivated influenza vaccine. The sample was PBMCs from blood, taken less than 13 days after vaccination. This rearrangement joins TRBV28 to TRBJ2-1, with TRBD1 matching over 9 bases. The CDR3, as DNA: TGTGCCAGCAGTCCAAGCACAGGGGGCATCTACAATGAGCAGTTCTTC. Amino acids: CASSPSTGGIYNEQFF.